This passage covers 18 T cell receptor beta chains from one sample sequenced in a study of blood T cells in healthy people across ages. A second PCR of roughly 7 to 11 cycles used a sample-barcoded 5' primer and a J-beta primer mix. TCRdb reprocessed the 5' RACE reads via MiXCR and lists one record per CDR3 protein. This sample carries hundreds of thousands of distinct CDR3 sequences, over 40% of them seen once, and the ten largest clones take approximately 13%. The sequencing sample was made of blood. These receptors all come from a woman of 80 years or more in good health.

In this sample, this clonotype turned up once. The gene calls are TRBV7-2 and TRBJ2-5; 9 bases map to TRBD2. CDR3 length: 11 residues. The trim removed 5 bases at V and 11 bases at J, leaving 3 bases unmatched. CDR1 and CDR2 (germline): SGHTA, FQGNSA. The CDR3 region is CASSRLAEQYF. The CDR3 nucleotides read TGTGCCAGCAGCCGACTAGCGGAGCAGTACTTC.

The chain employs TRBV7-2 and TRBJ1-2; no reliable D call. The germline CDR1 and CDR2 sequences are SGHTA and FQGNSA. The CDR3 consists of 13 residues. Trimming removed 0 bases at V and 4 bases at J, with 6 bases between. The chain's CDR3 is CASSLADVYGYTF. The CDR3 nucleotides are TGTGCCAGCAGCTTAGCGGACGTCTATGGCTACACCTTC.

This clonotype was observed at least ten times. The CDR3 protein is CASSWGSTYNEQFF. CDR3 nucleotide sequence: TGTGCCAGCAGTTGGGGGTCCACCTACAATGAGCAGTTCTTC. The chain recombines TRBV12-3 or TRBV12-4 with TRBJ2-1; perhaps D is TRBD1 or TRBD2 (5 bases each). The CDR3 has 14 residues. Trimming took 4 bases from V and 2 from J, leaving 9 bases between them.

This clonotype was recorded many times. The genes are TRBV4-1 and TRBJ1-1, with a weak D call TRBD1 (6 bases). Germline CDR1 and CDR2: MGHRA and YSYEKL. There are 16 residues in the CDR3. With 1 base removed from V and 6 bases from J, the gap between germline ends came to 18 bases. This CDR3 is CASSQGPTGLVPEAFF. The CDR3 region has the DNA TGCGCCAGCAGCCAAGGGCCCACAGGGTTAGTCCCTGAAGCTTTCTTT.

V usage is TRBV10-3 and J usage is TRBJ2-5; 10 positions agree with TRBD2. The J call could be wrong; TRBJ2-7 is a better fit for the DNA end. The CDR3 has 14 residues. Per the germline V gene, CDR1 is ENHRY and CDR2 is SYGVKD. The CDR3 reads CAISGTSGVYEQYF. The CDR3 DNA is TGTGCCATCAGTGGGACTAGCGGAGTCTACGAGCAGTACTTC.

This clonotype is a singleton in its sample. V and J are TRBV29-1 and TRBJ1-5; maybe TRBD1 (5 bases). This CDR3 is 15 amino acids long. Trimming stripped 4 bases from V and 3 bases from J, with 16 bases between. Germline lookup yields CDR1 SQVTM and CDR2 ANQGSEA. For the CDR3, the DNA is TGCAGCGTTGCCCTGGACACCAATGCCAATCAGCCCCAGCATTTT. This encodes CSVALDTNANQPQHF.

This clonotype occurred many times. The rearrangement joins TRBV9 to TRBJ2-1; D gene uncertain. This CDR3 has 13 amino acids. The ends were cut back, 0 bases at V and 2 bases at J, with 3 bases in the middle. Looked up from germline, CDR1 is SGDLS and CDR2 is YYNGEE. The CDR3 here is CASSVAPYNEQFF. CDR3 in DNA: TGTGCCAGCAGCGTAGCCCCCTACAATGAGCAGTTCTTC.

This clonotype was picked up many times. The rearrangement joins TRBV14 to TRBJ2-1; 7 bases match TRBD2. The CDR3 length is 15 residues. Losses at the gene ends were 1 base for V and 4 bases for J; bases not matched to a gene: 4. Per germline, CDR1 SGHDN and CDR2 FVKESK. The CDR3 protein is CASSQASSGYNEQFF. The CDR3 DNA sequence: TGTGCCAGCAGCCAAGCTTCTAGCGGTTACAATGAGCAGTTCTTC.

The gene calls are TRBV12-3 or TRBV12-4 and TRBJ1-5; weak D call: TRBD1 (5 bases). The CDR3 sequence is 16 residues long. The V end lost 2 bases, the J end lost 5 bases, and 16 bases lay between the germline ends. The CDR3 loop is CASSLSAGPSDQPQHF. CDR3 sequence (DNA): TGTGCCAGCAGTTTATCGGCAGGGCCTAGTGATCAGCCCCAGCATTTT.

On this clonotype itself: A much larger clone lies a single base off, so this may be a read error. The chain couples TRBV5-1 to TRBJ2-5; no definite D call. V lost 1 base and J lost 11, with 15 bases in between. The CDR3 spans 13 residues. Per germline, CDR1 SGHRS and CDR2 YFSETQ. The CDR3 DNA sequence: TGCGCCAGCAGCTTGTATCCACAAGATGAGCAGTACTTC. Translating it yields CASSLYPQDEQYF.

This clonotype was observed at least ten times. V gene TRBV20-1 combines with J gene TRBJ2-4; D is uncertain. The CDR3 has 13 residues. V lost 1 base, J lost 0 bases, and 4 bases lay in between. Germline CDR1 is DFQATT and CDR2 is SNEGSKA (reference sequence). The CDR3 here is CSARAVAKNIQYF. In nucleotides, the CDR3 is TGCAGTGCTAGAGCAGTAGCCAAAAACATTCAGTACTTC.

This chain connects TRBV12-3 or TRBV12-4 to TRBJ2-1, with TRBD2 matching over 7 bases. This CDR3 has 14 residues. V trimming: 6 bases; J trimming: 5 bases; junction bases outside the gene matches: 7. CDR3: CASSRRDYDNEQFF. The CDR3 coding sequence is TGTGCCAGCAGCCGCCGGGACTATGACAATGAGCAGTTCTTC.

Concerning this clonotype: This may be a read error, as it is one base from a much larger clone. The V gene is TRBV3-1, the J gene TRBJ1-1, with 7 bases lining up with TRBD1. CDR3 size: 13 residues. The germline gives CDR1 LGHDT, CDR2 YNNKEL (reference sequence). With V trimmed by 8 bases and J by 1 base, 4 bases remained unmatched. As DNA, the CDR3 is TGTGCCAGCGGACGACAGGGGAACACTGAAGCTTTCTTT. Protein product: CASGRQGNTEAFF.

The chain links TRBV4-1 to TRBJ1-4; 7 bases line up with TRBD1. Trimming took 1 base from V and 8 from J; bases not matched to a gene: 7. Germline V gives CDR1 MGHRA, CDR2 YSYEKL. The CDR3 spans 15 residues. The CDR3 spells CASSQGIQGREKLFF. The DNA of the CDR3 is TGCGCCAGCAGCCAAGGTATACAGGGGCGGGAAAAACTGTTTTTT.

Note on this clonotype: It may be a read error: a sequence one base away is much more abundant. The CDR3, as DNA: TGCGGCGTCCCTGGAGCAAATGAAAAACTGTTTTTT. It encodes CGVPGANEKLFF. The chain recombines TRBV29-1 with TRBJ1-4, with D unclear. Germline CDR1 and CDR2: SQVTM and ANQGSEA. The CDR3 has 12 residues.

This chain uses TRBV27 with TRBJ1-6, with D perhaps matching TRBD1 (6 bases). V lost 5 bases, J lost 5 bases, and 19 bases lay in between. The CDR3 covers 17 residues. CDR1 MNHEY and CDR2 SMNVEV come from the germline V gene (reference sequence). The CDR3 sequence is CASSRALGAADNSPLHF. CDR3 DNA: TGTGCCAGCAGTCGCGCTTTGGGGGCGGCCGATAATTCACCCCTCCACTTT.

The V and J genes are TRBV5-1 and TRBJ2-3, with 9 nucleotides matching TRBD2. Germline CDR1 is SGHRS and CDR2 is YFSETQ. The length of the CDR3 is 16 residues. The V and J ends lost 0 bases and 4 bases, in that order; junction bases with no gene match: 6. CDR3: CASSLGAGGIADTQYF. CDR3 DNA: TGCGCCAGCAGCTTGGGTGCGGGAGGGATCGCAGATACGCAGTATTTT.

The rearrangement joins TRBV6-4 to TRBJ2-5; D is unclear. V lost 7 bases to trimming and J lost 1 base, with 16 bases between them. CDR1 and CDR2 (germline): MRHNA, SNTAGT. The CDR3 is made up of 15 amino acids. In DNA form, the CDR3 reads TGTGCCAGCACCGCGCTATGGGAAGCCCAAGAGACCCAGTACTTC. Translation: CASTALWEAQETQYF.